This is a list of T cell receptor beta chains from one sample in a study of blood T cell repertoires in COVID-19. TCRdb's copy holds only in-frame clones and misses some; the assay was immunoSEQ multiplex PCR. The sample records tens of thousands of clones, 70% to 80% being singletons. The sample was peripheral blood. These receptors were collected from a human donor in a cohort sampled during active COVID-19. The CDR3 runs from the conserved cysteine through the conserved F or W. The order of the fields is V gene, CDR3 length, clone size, J gene, D gene, CDR3 DNA, CDR3 protein. The D gene is left open where the match is weak. The size entry is marked missing in some rows and otherwise reads once, few, many or a size class.

TRBV25-1	15	.	TRBJ2-1	.	TGTGCCAGCAGTGACTTTCCTATCAAGAACAATGAGCAGTTCTTC	CASSDFPIKNNEQFF
TRBV5-1	15	.	TRBJ2-5	.	TGCGCCAGCAGCTTGGAGGCAGGGGCGCAAGAGACCCAGTACTTC	CASSLEAGAQETQYF
TRBV7-3	16	.	TRBJ2-1	.	TGTGCCAGCAGCTTAATGGGCAGCCGGTCCTACAATGAGCAGTTCTTC	CASSLMGSRSYNEQFF
TRBV3-1/TRBV3-2	14	.	TRBJ1-1	.	TGTGCCAGCAGCCAATTGACAGCGAACACTGAAGCTTTCTTT	CASSQLTANTEAFF
TRBV6-5	15	.	TRBJ1-4	.	TGTGCCAGCAGTTACACCCACAGTGGTCTTGAAAAACTGTTTTTT	CASSYTHSGLEKLFF
TRBV28	16	few	TRBJ2-3	TRBD1	TGTGCCAGCAGTGAGGCCAGGGGGCTCGGGAGATATACGCAGTATTTT	CASSEARGLGRYTQYF
TRBV6-2/TRBV6-3	15	few	TRBJ2-1	TRBD1	TGTGCCAGCAGTTACGGTGGGACAGGGTACAATGAGCAGTTCTTC	CASSYGGTGYNEQFF
TRBV19	17	.	TRBJ2-3	TRBD2	TGTGCCAGTAGAGTAGCGGGAGTCCTGGGGAGCACAGATACGCAGTATTTT	CASRVAGVLGSTDTQYF
TRBV9	17	.	TRBJ2-1	TRBD2	TGTGCCAGCAGCGGAACCTCGGGACTAGCGGGGTTCAATGAGCAGTTCTTC	CASSGTSGLAGFNEQFF
TRBV18	17	.	TRBJ2-3	TRBD1	TGTGCCAGCTCCTCCGAACGACAGGGGGCCGGCACAGATACGCAGTATTTT	CASSSERQGAGTDTQYF
TRBV29-1	15	.	TRBJ2-5	.	TGCAGCGTTGAAGCTTCAGAGACGACTTTAGAGACCCAGTACTTC	CSVEASETTLETQYF
TRBV27	17	.	TRBJ2-3	TRBD1	TGTGCCAGCAGTTTATCCAAGACAGGGGGTCGCGCAGATACGCAGTATTTT	CASSLSKTGGRADTQYF
TRBV6-1	13	few	TRBJ1-2	.	TGTGCCAGCAGTGAAGCAGGGATCAGGGGTCCCACCTTC	CASSEAGIRGPTF
TRBV27	16	.	TRBJ2-7	TRBD2	TGTGCCAGCAGGAATCTAGCGGGAGGGGTTTGGTACGAGCAGTACTTC	CASRNLAGGVWYEQYF
TRBV24-1	24	.	TRBJ2-6	.	TGTGCCACCAGTGATTCGCCGGCAGGGGAACAAATCACCTACATACTCTCTGGGGCCAACGTCCTGACTTTC	CATSDSPAGEQITYILSGANVLTF
TRBV7-2	15	.	TRBJ2-7	TRBD2	TGTGCCAGCAGCGACCAAGCGGGAGCATCCTACGAGCAGTACTTC	CASSDQAGASYEQYF
TRBV10-3	18	.	TRBJ1-2	TRBD1	TGTGCCATCAGTGAGGATGGGACAGTTAGGTTTCCTAACTATGGCTACACCTTC	CAISEDGTVRFPNYGYTF
TRBV18	12	.	TRBJ2-7	TRBD1	TGTGCCAGCTCATCGGGACAGAGCGAGCAGTACTTC	CASSSGQSEQYF
TRBV6-4	14	few	TRBJ1-2	.	TGTGCCAGCAGTGACTCCACAGGGTTTGAGGGCTACACCTTC	CASSDSTGFEGYTF
TRBV6-5	16	.	TRBJ2-7	TRBD2	TGTGCCAGCAGTTACTCGATCCTAGCGGGGAGCTACGAGCAGTACTTC	CASSYSILAGSYEQYF
TRBV6-6	15	.	TRBJ2-5	.	TGTGCCAGCAGCACTAAGGACAGAGCCCAAGAGACCCAGTACTTC	CASSTKDRAQETQYF
TRBV25-1	14	few	TRBJ2-5	TRBD1	TGTGCCAGCAGCCCAGGACAGGGGGGAAAGACCCAGTACTTC	CASSPGQGGKTQYF
TRBV27	15	.	TRBJ1-6	.	TGTGCCAGCATTTCCAACGGGGGTACGTATTCACCCCTCCACTTT	CASISNGGTYSPLHF
TRBV27	17	few	TRBJ2-7	TRBD2	TGTGCCAGCAGTTTATCGTCGACTAGCGGGAGTGGGTACGAGCAGTACTTC	CASSLSSTSGSGYEQYF
TRBV3-1/TRBV3-2	13	.	TRBJ2-3	.	TGTGCCAGCGGCGGATCTAACACAGATACGCAGTATTTT	CASGGSNTDTQYF
TRBV7-9	16	.	TRBJ2-2	TRBD1	TGTGCCAGCAGCTTAGGCGGGACAGGGAGCACCGGGGAGCTGTTTTTT	CASSLGGTGSTGELFF
TRBV19	10	once	TRBJ2-2	.	TGTGCCACTCGAAGCGAAGAGCTGTTTTTT	CATRSEELFF
TRBV7-2	12	.	TRBJ1-2	TRBD1	TGTGCCAGCAGCTTTTCGGACAGGGGGTACACCTTC	CASSFSDRGYTF